This T cell receptor (beta chain) was captured by sequencing in a study of cytomegalovirus exposure and HLA in healthy donors. Overall study: For the roughly 390 genotyped donors, approximately 83% fell within the Caucasian-associated ancestry cluster.

The CDR3 is 15 amino acids. Trimming cost V 2 bases and J 9 bases; bases outside gene matches: 8. Germline CDR1 SGHRS, CDR2 YFSETQ. The study sampled nominally healthy donors, though unrecorded immune exposures were likely. In the PCR, 60 Vbeta and 13 Jbeta primers were used. Sequencing used immunoSEQ multiplex PCR; TCRdb keeps in-frame clones, though not all of them. The data contain about 130,000 clones, 65% to 90% of them singletons. This rearrangement joins TRBV5-1 to TRBJ2-1, with 10 bases that match TRBD2. The specimen was PBMCs. The TCR comes from a man aged 45-65 years in good health and CMV-seronegative. CDR3 sequence (DNA): TGCGCCAGCAGCTTTCTAGCGGGGGCCGACGGTGAGCAGTTCTTC. It yields the protein CASSFLAGADGEQFF.